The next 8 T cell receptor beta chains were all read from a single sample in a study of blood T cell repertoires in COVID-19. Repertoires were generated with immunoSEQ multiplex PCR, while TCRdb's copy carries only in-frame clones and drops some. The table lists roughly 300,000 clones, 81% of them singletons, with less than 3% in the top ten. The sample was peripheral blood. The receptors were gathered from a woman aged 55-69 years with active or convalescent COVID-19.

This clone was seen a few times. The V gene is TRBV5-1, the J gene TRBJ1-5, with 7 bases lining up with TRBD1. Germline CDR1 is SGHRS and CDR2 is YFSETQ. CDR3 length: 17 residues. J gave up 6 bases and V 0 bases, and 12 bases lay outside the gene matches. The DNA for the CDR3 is TGCGCCAGCAGCTTGGGGGACAGCTTCGGTGGAAGTCAGCCCCAGCATTTT. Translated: CASSLGDSFGGSQPQHF. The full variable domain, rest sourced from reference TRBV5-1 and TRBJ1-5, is KAGVTQTPRYLIKTRGQQVTLSCSPISGHRSVSWYQQTPGQGLQFLFEYFSETQRNKGNFPGRFSGRQFSNSRSEMNVSTLELGDSALYLCASSLGDSFGGSQPQHFGDGTRLSIL.

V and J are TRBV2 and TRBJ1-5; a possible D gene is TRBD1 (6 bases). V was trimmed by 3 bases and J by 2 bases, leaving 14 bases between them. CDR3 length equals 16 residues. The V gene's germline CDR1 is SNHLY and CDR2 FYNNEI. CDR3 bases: TGTGCCAGCAGTGACCGGACAGCTCGGGGCAATCAGCCCCAGCATTTT. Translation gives CASSDRTARGNQPQHF.

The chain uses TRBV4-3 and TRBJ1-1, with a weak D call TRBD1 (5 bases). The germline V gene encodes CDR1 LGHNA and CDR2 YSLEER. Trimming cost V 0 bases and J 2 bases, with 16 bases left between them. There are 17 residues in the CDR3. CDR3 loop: CASSQDVAGGLNTEAFF. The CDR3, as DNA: TGCGCCAGCAGCCAAGATGTGGCGGGGGGTCTAAACACTGAAGCTTTCTTT.

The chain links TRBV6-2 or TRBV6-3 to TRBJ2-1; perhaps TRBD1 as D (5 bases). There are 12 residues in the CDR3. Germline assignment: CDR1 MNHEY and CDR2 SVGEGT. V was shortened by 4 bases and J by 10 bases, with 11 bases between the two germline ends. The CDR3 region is CASSSQGIEQFF. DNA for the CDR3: TGTGCCAGCAGTTCTCAGGGAATCGAGCAGTTCTTC.

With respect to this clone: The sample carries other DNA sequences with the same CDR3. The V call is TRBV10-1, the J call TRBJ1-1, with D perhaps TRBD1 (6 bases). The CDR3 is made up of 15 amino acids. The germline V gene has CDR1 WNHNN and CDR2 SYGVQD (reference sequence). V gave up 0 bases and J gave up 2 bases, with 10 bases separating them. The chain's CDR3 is CASSESGRGNTEAFF. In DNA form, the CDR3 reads TGCGCCAGCAGTGAGTCGGGCAGGGGAAACACTGAAGCTTTCTTT.

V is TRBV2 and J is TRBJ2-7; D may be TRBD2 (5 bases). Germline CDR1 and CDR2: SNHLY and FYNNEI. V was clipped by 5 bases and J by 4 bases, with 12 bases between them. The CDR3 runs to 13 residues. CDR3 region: CASSSGILYEQYF. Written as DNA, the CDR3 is TGTGCCAGCAGTTCCGGGATCCTTTACGAGCAGTACTTC.

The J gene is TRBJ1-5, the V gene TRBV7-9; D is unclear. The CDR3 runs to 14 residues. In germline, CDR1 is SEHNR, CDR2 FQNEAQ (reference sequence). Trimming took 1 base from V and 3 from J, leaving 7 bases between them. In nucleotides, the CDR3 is TGTGCCAGCAGCTTAGGAGGGATCAATCAGCCCCAGCATTTT. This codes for CASSLGGINQPQHF.

The CDR3 DNA reads as TGTGCCTCCCGCGATGAGCAGTTCTTC. Amino acid sequence: CASRDEQFF. The gene calls are TRBV5-8 and TRBJ2-1; D not certain. This CDR3 has 9 residues. V lost 10 bases and J lost 8, with 7 bases in between. CDR1 SGHTS and CDR2 YDEGEE come from the germline V gene.